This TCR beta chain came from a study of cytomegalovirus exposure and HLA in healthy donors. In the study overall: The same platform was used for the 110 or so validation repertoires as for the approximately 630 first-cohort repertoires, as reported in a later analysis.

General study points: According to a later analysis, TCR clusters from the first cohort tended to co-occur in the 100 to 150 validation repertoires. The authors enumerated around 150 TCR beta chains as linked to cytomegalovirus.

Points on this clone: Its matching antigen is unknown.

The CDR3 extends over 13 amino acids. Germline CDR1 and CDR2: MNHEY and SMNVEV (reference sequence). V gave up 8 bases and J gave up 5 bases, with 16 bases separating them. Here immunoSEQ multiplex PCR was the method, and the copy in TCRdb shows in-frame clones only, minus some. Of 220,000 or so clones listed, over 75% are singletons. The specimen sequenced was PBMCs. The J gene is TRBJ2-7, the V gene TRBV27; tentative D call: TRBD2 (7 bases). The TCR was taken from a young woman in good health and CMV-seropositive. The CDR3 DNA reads TGTGCCAGCCTTCCGGGGGGCCGGGACGAGCAGTACTTC. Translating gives CASLPGGRDEQYF.